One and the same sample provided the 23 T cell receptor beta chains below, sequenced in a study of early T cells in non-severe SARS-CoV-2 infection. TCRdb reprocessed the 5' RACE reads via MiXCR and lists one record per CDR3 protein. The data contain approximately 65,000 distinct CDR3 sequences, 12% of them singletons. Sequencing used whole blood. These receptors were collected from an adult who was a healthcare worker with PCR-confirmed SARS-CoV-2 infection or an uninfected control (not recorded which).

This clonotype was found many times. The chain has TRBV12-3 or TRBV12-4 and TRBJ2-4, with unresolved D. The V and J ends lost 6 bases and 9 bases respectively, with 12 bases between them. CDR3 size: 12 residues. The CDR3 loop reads CASRRSEGIQYF. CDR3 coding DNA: TGTGCCAGCAGGAGGAGTGAAGGCATTCAGTACTTC.

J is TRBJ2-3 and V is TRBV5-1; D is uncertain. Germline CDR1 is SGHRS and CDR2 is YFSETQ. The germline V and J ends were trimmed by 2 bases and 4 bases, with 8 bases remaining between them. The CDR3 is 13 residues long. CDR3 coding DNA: TGCGCCAGCAGCTTTCTAGGCCCAGATACGCAGTATTTT. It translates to CASSFLGPDTQYF. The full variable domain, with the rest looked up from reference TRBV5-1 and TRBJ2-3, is KAGVTQTPRYLIKTRGQQVTLSCSPISGHRSVSWYQQTPGQGLQFLFEYFSETQRNKGNFPGRFSGRQFSNSRSEMNVSTLELGDSALYLCASSFLGPDTQYFGPGTRLTVL.

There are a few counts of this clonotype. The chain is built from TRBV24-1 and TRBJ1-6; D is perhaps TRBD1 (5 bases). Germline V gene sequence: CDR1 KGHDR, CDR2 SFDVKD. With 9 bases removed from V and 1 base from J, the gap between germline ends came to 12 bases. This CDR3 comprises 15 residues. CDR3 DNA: TGTGCCACCCCTTTCCCAGGGTCCTATAATTCACCCCTCCACTTT. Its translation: CATPFPGSYNSPLHF.

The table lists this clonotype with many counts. The CDR3 reads CASSYTRTGGGNTIYF. The CDR3 nucleotides read TGTGCCAGCAGCTATACCCGAACAGGGGGCGGAAACACCATATATTTT. The rearrangement links TRBV6-5 to TRBJ1-3, with 9 bases that match TRBD1. CDR3 size: 16 residues. With 6 bases clipped from V and 4 bases from J, the junction kept 10 bases outside the gene matches. Germline CDR1 MNHEY, CDR2 SVGAGI.

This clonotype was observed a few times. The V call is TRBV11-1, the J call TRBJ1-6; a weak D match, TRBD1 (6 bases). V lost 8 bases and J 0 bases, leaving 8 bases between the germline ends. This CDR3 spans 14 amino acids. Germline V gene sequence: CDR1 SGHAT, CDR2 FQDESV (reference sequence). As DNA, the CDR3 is TGTGCCAGCGGACAGAGCTCCTATAATTCACCCCTCCACTTT. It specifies CASGQSSYNSPLHF.

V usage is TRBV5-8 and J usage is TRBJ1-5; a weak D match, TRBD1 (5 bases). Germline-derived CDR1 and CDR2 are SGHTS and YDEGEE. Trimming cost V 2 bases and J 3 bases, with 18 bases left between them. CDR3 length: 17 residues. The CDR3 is CASSLRTSITFNQPQHF. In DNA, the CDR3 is TGTGCCAGCAGCTTACGGACATCCATCACCTTCAATCAGCCCCAGCATTTT.

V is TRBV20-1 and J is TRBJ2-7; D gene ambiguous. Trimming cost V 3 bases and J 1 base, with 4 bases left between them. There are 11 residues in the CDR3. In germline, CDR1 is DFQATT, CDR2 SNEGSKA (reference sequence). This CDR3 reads CSASKSYEQYF. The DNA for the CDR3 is TGCAGTGCTAGTAAGTCCTACGAGCAGTACTTC.

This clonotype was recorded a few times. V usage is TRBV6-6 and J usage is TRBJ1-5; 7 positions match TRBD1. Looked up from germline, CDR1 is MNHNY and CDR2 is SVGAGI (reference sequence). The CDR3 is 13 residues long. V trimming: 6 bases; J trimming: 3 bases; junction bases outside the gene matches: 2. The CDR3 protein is CASRGQANQPQHF. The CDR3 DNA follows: TGTGCCAGCAGAGGACAGGCCAATCAGCCCCAGCATTTT.

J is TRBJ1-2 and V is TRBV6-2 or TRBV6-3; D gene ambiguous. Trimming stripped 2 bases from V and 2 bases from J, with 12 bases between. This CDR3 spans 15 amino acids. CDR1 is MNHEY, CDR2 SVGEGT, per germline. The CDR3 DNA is TGTGCCAGCAGTTACCACGAGGAACGGAACTATGGCTACACCTTC. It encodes CASSYHEERNYGYTF.

CDR3 nucleotide sequence: TGTGCCAGCAGACAGGGCACCACAGATACGCAGTATTTT. Translated: CASRQGTTDTQYF. The rearrangement joins TRBV27 to TRBJ2-3; tentatively, D is TRBD1 (6 bases). Germline loops: CDR1 MNHEY, CDR2 SMNVEV (reference sequence). V was shortened by 6 bases and J by 2 bases, with 9 bases between the two germline ends. The CDR3 is 13 residues long.

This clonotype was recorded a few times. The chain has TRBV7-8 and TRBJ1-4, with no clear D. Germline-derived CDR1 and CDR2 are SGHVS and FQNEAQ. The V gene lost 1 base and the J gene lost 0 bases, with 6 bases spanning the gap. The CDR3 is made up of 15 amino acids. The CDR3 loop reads CASSLERPTNEKLFF. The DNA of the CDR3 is TGTGCCAGCAGCTTAGAGAGACCAACTAATGAAAAACTGTTTTTT.

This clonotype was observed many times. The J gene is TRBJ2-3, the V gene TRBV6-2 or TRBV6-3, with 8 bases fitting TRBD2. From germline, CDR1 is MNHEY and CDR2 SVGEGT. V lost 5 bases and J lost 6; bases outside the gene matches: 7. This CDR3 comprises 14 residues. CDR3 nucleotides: TGTGCCAGCAGTCCCCCGGGAGGGGCGGATACGCAGTATTTT. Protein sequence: CASSPPGGADTQYF.

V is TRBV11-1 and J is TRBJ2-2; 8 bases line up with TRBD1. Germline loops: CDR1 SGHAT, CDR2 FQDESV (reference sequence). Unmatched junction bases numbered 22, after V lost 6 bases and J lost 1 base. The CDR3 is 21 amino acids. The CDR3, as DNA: TGTGCCAGCAGTACTAGGGGACAGGACTACCGACAAATACAGAACACCGGGGAGCTGTTTTTT. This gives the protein CASSTRGQDYRQIQNTGELFF.

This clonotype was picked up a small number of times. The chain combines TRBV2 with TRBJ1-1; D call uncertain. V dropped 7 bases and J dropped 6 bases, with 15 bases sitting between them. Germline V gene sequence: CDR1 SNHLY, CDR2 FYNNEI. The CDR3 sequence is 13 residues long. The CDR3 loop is CASTLGWAAEAFF. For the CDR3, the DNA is TGTGCCAGCACCCTAGGATGGGCAGCTGAAGCTTTCTTT.

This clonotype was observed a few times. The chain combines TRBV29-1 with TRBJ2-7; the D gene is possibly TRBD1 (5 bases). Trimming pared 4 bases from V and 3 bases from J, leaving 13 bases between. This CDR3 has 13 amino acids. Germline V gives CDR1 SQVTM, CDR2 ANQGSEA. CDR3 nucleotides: TGCAGCGTTGGTGGGGCCCCTATCTACGAGCAGTACTTC. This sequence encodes CSVGGAPIYEQYF.

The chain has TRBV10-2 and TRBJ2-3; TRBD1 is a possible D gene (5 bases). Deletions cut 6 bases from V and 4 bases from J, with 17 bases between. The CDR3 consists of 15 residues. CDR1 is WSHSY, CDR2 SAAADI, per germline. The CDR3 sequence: CASSPRGPSPDTQYF. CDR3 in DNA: TGCGCCAGCAGCCCTAGGGGTCCATCCCCAGATACGCAGTATTTT.

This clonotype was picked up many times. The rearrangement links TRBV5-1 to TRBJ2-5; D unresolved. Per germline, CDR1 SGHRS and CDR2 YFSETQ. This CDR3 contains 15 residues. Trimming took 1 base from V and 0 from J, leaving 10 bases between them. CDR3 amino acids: CASSLTAQHQETQYF. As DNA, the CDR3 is TGCGCCAGCAGCTTGACGGCGCAGCACCAAGAGACCCAGTACTTC.

CDR3 nucleotide sequence: TGTGCCAGCAGTTACCCACTTACTAGCGGAGGCTCCTACGAGCAGTACTTC. This codes for CASSYPLTSGGSYEQYF. V usage is TRBV6-6 and J usage is TRBJ2-7; the match to TRBD2 covers 8 bases. This CDR3 is built from 17 residues. The J segment lost 0 bases and the V segment lost 2 bases, leaving 9 bases of the junction unmatched. CDR1 MNHNY and CDR2 SVGAGI come from the germline V gene (reference sequence).

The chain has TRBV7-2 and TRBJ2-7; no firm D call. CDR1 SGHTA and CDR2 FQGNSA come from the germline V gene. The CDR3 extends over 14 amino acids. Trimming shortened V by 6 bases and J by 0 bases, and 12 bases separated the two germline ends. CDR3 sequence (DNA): TGTGCCAGCAGGGATGCTAGTAACTCCTACGAGCAGTACTTC. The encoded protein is CASRDASNSYEQYF.

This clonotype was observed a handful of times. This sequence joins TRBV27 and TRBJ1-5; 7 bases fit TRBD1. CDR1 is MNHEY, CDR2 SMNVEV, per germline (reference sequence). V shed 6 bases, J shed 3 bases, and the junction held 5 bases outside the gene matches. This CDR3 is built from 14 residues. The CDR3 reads CASSRDSPNQPQHF. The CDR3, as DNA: TGTGCCAGCAGCCGGGACAGCCCCAATCAGCCCCAGCATTTT.

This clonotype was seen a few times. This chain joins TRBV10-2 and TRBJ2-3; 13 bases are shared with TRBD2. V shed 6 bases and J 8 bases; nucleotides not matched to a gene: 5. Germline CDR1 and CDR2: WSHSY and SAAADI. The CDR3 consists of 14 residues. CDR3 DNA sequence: TGCGCCAGCAGACTAGCGGGGGGGCTAGGTACGCAGTATTTT. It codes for CASRLAGGLGTQYF.

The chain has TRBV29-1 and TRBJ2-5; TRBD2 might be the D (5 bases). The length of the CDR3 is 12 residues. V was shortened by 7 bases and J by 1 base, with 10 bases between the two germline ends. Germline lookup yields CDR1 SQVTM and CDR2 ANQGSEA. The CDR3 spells CSARRAQETQYF. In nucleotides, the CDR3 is TGCAGCGCTCGGCGGGCCCAAGAGACCCAGTACTTC. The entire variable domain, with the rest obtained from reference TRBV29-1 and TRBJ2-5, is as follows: SAVISQKPSRDICQRGTSLTIQCQVDSQVTMMFWYRQQPGQSLTLIATANQGSEATYESGFVIDKFPISRPNLTFSTLTVSNMSPEDSSIYLCSARRAQETQYFGPGTRLLVL.

In nucleotides, the CDR3 is TGTGCCAGCAGTGAAGCGGCCGGCAGTAATTCACCCCTCCACTTT. It codes for CASSEAAGSNSPLHF. J is TRBJ1-6 and V is TRBV6-1; D not resolved. This CDR3 has 15 residues. Trimming removed 0 bases at V and 6 bases at J, with 9 bases between. In germline, CDR1 is MNHNS, CDR2 SASEGT.